What follows are 31 T cell receptor beta chains derived from one specimen sequenced in a study of CD4 T cells in relation to SARS-CoV-2 and coronaviruses. Only in-frame clones appear in the TCRdb table, and some are missing; sequencing was by immunoSEQ multiplex PCR. The sample includes 25,000 to 30,000 clones, 74% of them seen just once. Their recognized antigens are unknown. Before the COVID-19 pandemic, during about 2011-2019, CD4+ T cells were taken from unexposed donors. The cells were cultured for roughly 11 days before CD4+ T cells were isolated. Material for sequencing was CD4+ T cells from PBMCs, cultured in vitro. The source of these receptors is a human donor in good health.

The genes are TRBV7-6 and TRBJ2-7, with TRBD2 matching 7 bases. This CDR3 comprises 17 residues. The V and J ends lost 2 bases and 2 bases, in that order; junction bases with no gene match: 12. Germline CDR1 SGHVS, CDR2 FNYEAQ. CDR3 coding DNA: TGTGCCAGCAGCTTAATCCGGGGGGACTCAGAAGCCTACGAGCAGTACTTC. Protein: CASSLIRGDSEAYEQYF.

The chain is built from TRBV7-9 and TRBJ1-1, with a tentative D call TRBD1 (6 bases). Germline CDR1 and CDR2: SEHNR and FQNEAQ (reference sequence). This CDR3 comprises 14 residues. V lost 6 bases, J lost 4 bases, and 15 bases lay in between. The CDR3 DNA reads as TGTGCCAGCAGAGCTACAGGGTACCCCACTGAAGCTTTCTTT. Its protein product is CASRATGYPTEAFF.

The chain combines TRBV5-6 with TRBJ1-4; the match to TRBD1 covers 7 bases. Germline values: CDR1 SGHDT, CDR2 YYEEEE. V was pared by 2 bases and J by 6 bases, with 7 bases of the junction left unmatched. The CDR3 spans 15 residues. The CDR3 is CASSFLQTGHEKLFF. CDR3 nucleotides: TGTGCCAGCAGCTTCCTCCAGACAGGGCATGAAAAACTGTTTTTT.

V gene TRBV6-2 or TRBV6-3 combines with J gene TRBJ1-1; 8 bases agree with TRBD1. The junction had 3 bases not matched to a gene; V was cut back by 6 bases and J by 0 bases. The CDR3 consists of 14 residues. Per germline, CDR1 MNHEY and CDR2 SVGEGT. This chain's CDR3 is CASSTGGMNTEAFF. CDR3 sequence (DNA): TGTGCCAGCAGCACAGGGGGAATGAACACTGAAGCTTTCTTT.

This clone has a handful of counts. CDR3 residues: CASSKLSGGTEAFF. CDR3 nucleotides: TGTGCCAGCAGCAAACTTTCAGGGGGCACTGAAGCTTTCTTT. The gene calls are TRBV25-1 and TRBJ1-1; 7 bases agree with TRBD1. Looked up from germline, CDR1 is MGHDK and CDR2 is SYGVNS. The CDR3 extends over 14 amino acids. J was trimmed by 4 bases and V by 6 bases; bases with no gene match: 8.

V gene TRBV5-1 combines with J gene TRBJ2-2; D is ambiguous. With 2 bases removed from V and 6 bases from J, the gap between germline ends came to 2 bases. Germline CDR1 SGHRS, CDR2 YFSETQ. This CDR3 has 11 residues. As DNA, the CDR3 is TGCGCCAGCAGCTTTCCCGGGGAGCTGTTTTTT. Translating it yields CASSFPGELFF. Based on the CDR3 plus reference TRBV5-1 and TRBJ2-2, the full variable domain is KAGVTQTPRYLIKTRGQQVTLSCSPISGHRSVSWYQQTPGQGLQFLFEYFSETQRNKGNFPGRFSGRQFSNSRSEMNVSTLELGDSALYLCASSFPGELFFGEGSRLTVL.

In its sample, this clone was seen once. The V gene is TRBV3-1 (or the pseudogene TRBV3-2), the J gene TRBJ2-3; 8 bases fit TRBD2. V trimming: 4 bases; J trimming: 4 bases; junction bases outside the gene matches: 4. The germline CDR1 and CDR2 sequences are LGHDT and YNNKEL (reference sequence). The CDR3 totals 14 residues. CDR3 residues: CASSPGGRSDTQYF. The CDR3 DNA reads TGTGCCAGCAGCCCTGGCGGGAGGTCAGATACGCAGTATTTT.

This clone appeared once. The V and J genes are TRBV6-5 and TRBJ2-7, with no clear D. V shed 9 bases and J shed 3 bases, with 12 bases lying between them. The CDR3 has 12 amino acids. Germline V gene data show CDR1 as MNHEY and CDR2 as SVGAGI. The CDR3 spells CASVGNRYEQYF. The CDR3 bases are TGTGCCAGTGTGGGGAACCGCTACGAGCAGTACTTC.

The count of this clone is one. The chain recombines TRBV2 with TRBJ2-3; TRBD1 agrees at 7 bases. The germline CDR1 and CDR2 sequences are SNHLY and FYNNEI. This CDR3 spans 15 amino acids. Trimming took 5 bases from V and 7 from J; bases not matched to a gene: 12. The CDR3 spells CASSQTGSQGYTQYF. DNA for the CDR3: TGTGCCAGCAGTCAGACAGGGTCCCAGGGGTATACGCAGTATTTT.

V gene TRBV10-3 combines with J gene TRBJ2-3, with a possible D match to TRBD2 (6 bases). CDR3 length: 14 residues. Germline V gene lookup returns CDR1 ENHRY and CDR2 SYGVKD. The ends were cut back, 6 bases at V and 1 base at J, with 11 bases in the middle. The CDR3 region has the DNA TGTGCCATCAGGGCCGGAGGGGGCACAGATACGCAGTATTTT. This codes for CAIRAGGGTDTQYF.

The V and J genes are TRBV6-5 and TRBJ2-5; 10 bases fit TRBD1. CDR1 and CDR2 (germline): MNHEY, SVGAGI. The J segment lost 5 bases and the V segment lost 9 bases, leaving 6 bases of the junction unmatched. The CDR3 sequence is 13 residues long. CDR3 DNA sequence: TGTGCCAGTTCGGGGACAGGGGAGGAGACCCAGTACTTC. Translated: CASSGTGEETQYF.

This chain uses TRBV10-3 with TRBJ2-1; TRBD2 agrees at 14 bases. The CDR3 sequence is 16 residues long. In germline, CDR1 is ENHRY, CDR2 SYGVKD. Trimming at V came to 6 bases and at J to 8 bases, leaving 9 bases not matched to a gene. In DNA form, the CDR3 reads TGTGCCATCAGAACCGGGACTAGCGGGAGATTCGATGAGCAGTTCTTC. Residues: CAIRTGTSGRFDEQFF.

The V gene is TRBV4-2, the J gene TRBJ2-3; TRBD2 matches at 11 bases. Germline-derived CDR1 and CDR2 are LGHNA and YNFKEQ. V lost 0 bases to trimming and J lost 8 bases; unmatched junction nucleotides: 13. This CDR3 comprises 18 residues. Here the CDR3 reads CASSQDILGTSGSGTQYF. The CDR3 region has the DNA TGTGCCAGCAGCCAAGATATTTTGGGGACTAGCGGCTCCGGTACGCAGTATTTT.

The rearrangement links TRBV6-2 or TRBV6-3 to TRBJ2-5; D is ambiguous. Germline lookup yields CDR1 MNHEY and CDR2 SVGEGT. Between the trimmed V and J ends, which lost 2 bases and 5 bases, there was a span of 9 bases. The CDR3 runs 13 residues. CDR3: CASSYGVSETQYF. The CDR3 DNA reads TGTGCCAGCAGTTACGGAGTAAGCGAGACCCAGTACTTC.

The chain carries TRBV9 and TRBJ2-1; 7 nucleotides line up with TRBD2. This CDR3 region has 16 residues. Germline lookup yields CDR1 SGDLS and CDR2 YYNGEE. The V and J ends lost 0 bases and 0 bases, in that order; junction bases with no gene match: 3. The CDR3 reads CASSVAGGLSYNEQFF. CDR3 nucleotides: TGTGCCAGCAGCGTAGCGGGGGGTCTCTCCTACAATGAGCAGTTCTTC.

This chain links TRBV5-4 with TRBJ2-5, with 9 bases identical to TRBD2. J lost 1 base, V lost 4 bases, and 8 bases had no gene match. Germline assignment: CDR1 SGHNT and CDR2 YYREEE (reference sequence). There are 16 residues in the CDR3. The CDR3 bases are TGTGCCAGCAGCCCGAGGCCTAGCGGGGCCCAAGAGACCCAGTACTTC. The encoded protein is CASSPRPSGAQETQYF.

The chain recombines TRBV4-1 with TRBJ2-7, with a possible D match to TRBD2 (5 bases). V was trimmed by 2 bases and J by 7 bases, leaving 21 bases between them. Germline-derived CDR1 and CDR2 are MGHRA and YSYEKL. The CDR3 contains 16 residues. The CDR3 is CASSQRPFRPPGEQYF. CDR3 bases: TGCGCCAGCAGCCAACGGCCATTTAGGCCGCCGGGGGAGCAGTACTTC.

V gene TRBV19 combines with J gene TRBJ2-7; a possible D gene is TRBD2 (5 bases). V was cut by 0 bases and J by 2 bases, with 11 bases left in between. Germline assignment: CDR1 LNHDA and CDR2 SQIVND (reference sequence). The CDR3 is 15 residues long. The CDR3 spells CASSIEAHSAYEQYF. In DNA, the CDR3 is TGTGCCAGTAGTATAGAGGCACATAGCGCCTACGAGCAGTACTTC.

The chain couples TRBV10-3 to TRBJ1-3, with unresolved D. Trimming cost V 4 bases and J 4 bases, with 8 bases left between them. This CDR3 is built from 13 residues. Germline loops: CDR1 ENHRY, CDR2 SYGVKD. The CDR3 bases are TGTGCCATCAGTGGTGGGGTAGGAAACACCATATATTTT. Translating it yields CAISGGVGNTIYF.

The chain combines TRBV19 with TRBJ2-1, with TRBD2 matching 9 bases. Germline lookup yields CDR1 LNHDA and CDR2 SQIVND (reference sequence). V was clipped by 4 bases and J by 5 bases; unmatched bases: 12. The CDR3 runs to 17 residues. CDR3 protein: CASSTGPGLAPNNEQFF. The CDR3 bases are TGTGCCAGTAGTACTGGACCGGGACTAGCTCCGAACAATGAGCAGTTCTTC.

This sequence joins TRBV5-6 and TRBJ2-3; 11 nucleotides agree with TRBD2. The V gene end was trimmed by 4 bases and the J gene end by 0 bases; junction bases not matched to a gene: 13. CDR1 is SGHDT, CDR2 YYEEEE, per germline. CDR3 length: 19 residues. CDR3 loop: CASSPTSLAGGLSTDTQYF. As DNA, the CDR3 is TGTGCCAGCAGCCCGACTAGCCTAGCGGGGGGTTTGAGCACAGATACGCAGTATTTT.

This clone was counted between two and nine times. The V call is TRBV2, the J call TRBJ2-2, with D tentatively TRBD1 (6 bases). Trimming took 7 bases from V and 5 from J, leaving 11 bases between them. This CDR3 has 13 residues. In germline, CDR1 is SNHLY, CDR2 FYNNEI. The CDR3 DNA reads as TGTGCCAGCATTGTAGGGGGTACCGGGGAGCTGTTTTTT. This gives the protein CASIVGGTGELFF.

The genes are TRBV7-3 and TRBJ1-2, with no clear D. Trimming left V 3 bases short and J 8 bases short, with 16 bases between. Germline CDR1 SGHTA, CDR2 FQGTGA. The CDR3 totals 14 residues. As DNA, the CDR3 is TGTGCCAGCAGCTTTTCGCCGACAAGTGGCGGCTACACCTTC. It yields the protein CASSFSPTSGGYTF.

The chain carries TRBV5-1 and TRBJ1-6, with no clear D. CDR1 and CDR2 (germline): SGHRS, YFSETQ. The V gene lost 0 bases and the J gene lost 0 bases, with 7 bases spanning the gap. The CDR3 has 16 residues. DNA of the CDR3: TGCGCCAGCAGCTTGGTCGGGGTCTCCTATAATTCACCCCTCCACTTT. Translating it yields CASSLVGVSYNSPLHF.

The rearrangement uses TRBV11-2 and TRBJ1-5; maybe TRBD1 (6 bases). This CDR3 is built from 14 residues. Germline V gives CDR1 SGHAT, CDR2 FQNNGV. With 1 base removed from V and 7 bases from J, the gap between germline ends came to 11 bases. For the CDR3, the DNA is TGTGCCAGCAGCTTAGGAGGGGGAAGCCAGCCCCAGCATTTT. Translation gives CASSLGGGSQPQHF.

The chain couples TRBV4-3 to TRBJ1-2; 10 bases match TRBD1. Germline V CDR1 and CDR2: LGHNA, YSLEER. There are 17 residues in the CDR3. V was clipped by 1 base and J by 0 bases; unmatched bases: 5. The CDR3 DNA follows: TGCGCCAGCAGCCAAGGGACAGGGGGATTCACTAACTATGGCTACACCTTC. This translates into CASSQGTGGFTNYGYTF.

V and J are TRBV19 and TRBJ2-2, with 7 nucleotides matching TRBD2. Germline V lookup: CDR1 LNHDA, CDR2 SQIVND (reference sequence). There are 16 residues in the CDR3. With V trimmed by 5 bases and J by 2 bases, 8 bases remained unmatched. CDR3 DNA: TGTGCCAGTAGTCTCCAGGGCGGGAGAAACACCGGGGAGCTGTTTTTT. It specifies CASSLQGGRNTGELFF.

The V call is TRBV5-1, the J call TRBJ2-7; TRBD1 aligns across 8 bases. The CDR3 loop spans 15 amino acids. Germline CDR1 reads SGHRS; CDR2 reads YFSETQ. J gave up 2 bases and V 4 bases, and 8 bases lay outside the gene matches. CDR3 amino acids: CASSPRTGPTYEQYF. The CDR3 nucleotides are TGCGCCAGCAGCCCGCGGACAGGGCCGACCTACGAGCAGTACTTC.

The chain combines TRBV5-1 with TRBJ2-2; 7 bases are shared with TRBD1. The ends lost 0 bases at V and 8 bases at J; junction bases unmatched: 10. The length of the CDR3 is 16 residues. CDR1 SGHRS and CDR2 YFSETQ come from the germline V gene. The CDR3 coding sequence is TGCGCCAGCAGCTTGGCCGGACAGGCCCGGTGGGGGGAGCTGTTTTTT. Its protein is CASSLAGQARWGELFF. The whole variable domain, filled in from reference TRBV5-1 and TRBJ2-2, reads KAGVTQTPRYLIKTRGQQVTLSCSPISGHRSVSWYQQTPGQGLQFLFEYFSETQRNKGNFPGRFSGRQFSNSRSEMNVSTLELGDSALYLCASSLAGQARWGELFFGEGSRLTVL.

The J gene is TRBJ2-3, the V gene TRBV6-2 or TRBV6-3; a weak D match, TRBD2 (5 bases). The CDR3 spans 16 residues. Germline V gives CDR1 MNHEY, CDR2 SVGEGT. Deletions cut 0 bases from V and 0 bases from J, with 10 bases between. The CDR3 DNA is TGTGCCAGCAGTTACTCGATACTAGGGAGCACAGATACGCAGTATTTT. Amino acids: CASSYSILGSTDTQYF.

The J gene is TRBJ2-5, the V gene TRBV29-1, with 9 nucleotides matching TRBD1. In germline, CDR1 is SQVTM, CDR2 ANQGSEA. This CDR3 is built from 14 residues. Trimming at V came to 8 bases and at J to 7 bases, leaving 14 bases not matched to a gene. Here the CDR3 reads CSRTGEGGPGTQYF. The CDR3, as DNA: TGCAGCAGGACAGGGGAGGGAGGTCCTGGGACCCAGTACTTC.